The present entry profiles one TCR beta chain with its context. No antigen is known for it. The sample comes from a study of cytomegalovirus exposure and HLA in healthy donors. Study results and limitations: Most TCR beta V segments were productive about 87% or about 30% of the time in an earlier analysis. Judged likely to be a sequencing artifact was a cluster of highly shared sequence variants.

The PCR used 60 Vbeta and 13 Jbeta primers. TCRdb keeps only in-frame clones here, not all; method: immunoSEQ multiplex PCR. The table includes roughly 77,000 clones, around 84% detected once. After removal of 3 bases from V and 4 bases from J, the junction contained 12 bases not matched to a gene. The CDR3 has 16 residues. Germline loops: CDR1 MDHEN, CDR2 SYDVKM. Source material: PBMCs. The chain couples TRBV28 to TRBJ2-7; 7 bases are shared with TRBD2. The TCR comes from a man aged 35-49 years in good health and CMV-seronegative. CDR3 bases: TGTGCCAGCAGTTTTCTACGGCGGGAGTATAGGTACGAGCAGTACTTC. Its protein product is CASSFLRREYRYEQYF.